The 27 T cell receptor beta chains in this list originate from one sample, sequenced in a study of T-cell memory formation after mild COVID-19. TCRdb redid the calling of the 5' RACE reads with MiXCR, one entry per CDR3 protein. This table holds under 200,000 distinct CDR3 sequences, around a third found once. The sequencing input was PBMCs or a T cell subset sorted from them (not recorded which). The origin of the receptors is an adult woman who had mild COVID-19 (a few samples of this study predate the infection). Cell type and time point are not known.

This clonotype was seen a few times. This chain links TRBV7-2 with TRBJ2-3; 7 bases are a match to TRBD2. The V gene end was trimmed by 3 bases and the J gene end by 3 bases; junction bases not matched to a gene: 3. This CDR3 spans 14 amino acids. CDR1 and CDR2 (germline): SGHTA, FQGNSA. DNA of the CDR3: TGTGCCAGCAGCTTGAGACTAGCAACAGATACGCAGTATTTT. This codes for CASSLRLATDTQYF.

This clonotype was seen only a few times. Written as DNA, the CDR3 is TGCGCCAGCAGCCTACGGACTAGCGGCGTCACAGATACGCAGTATTTT. Encoded protein: CASSLRTSGVTDTQYF. The V gene is TRBV5-1, the J gene TRBJ2-3, with 10 bases that match TRBD2. The CDR3 loop spans 16 amino acids. Germline assignment: CDR1 SGHRS and CDR2 YFSETQ. V lost 4 bases and J lost 2; bases outside the gene matches: 7.

The J gene is TRBJ1-3, the V gene TRBV7-9; D gene uncertain. CDR1 is SEHNR and CDR2 is FQNEAQ in the germline V gene (reference sequence). The CDR3 has 15 residues. V gave up 5 bases and J gave up 2 bases, with 13 bases separating them. The CDR3 region is CASSNSKDAGNTIYF. The DNA of the CDR3 is TGTGCCAGCAGCAACTCTAAGGACGCTGGAAACACCATATATTTT.

The chain carries TRBV7-7 and TRBJ2-5, with 12 bases identical to TRBD2. Trimming at V came to 5 bases and at J to 0 bases, leaving 4 bases not matched to a gene. The CDR3 has 16 amino acids. Germline values: CDR1 SSHAT, CDR2 FNYEAQ (reference sequence). The CDR3 protein is CASSPTSGGHQETQYF. In DNA form, the CDR3 reads TGTGCCAGCAGCCCCACTAGCGGGGGGCACCAAGAGACCCAGTACTTC.

This clonotype was found a few times. The rearrangement uses TRBV7-9 and TRBJ2-7; the D gene is possibly TRBD2 (6 bases). Trimming removed 0 bases from V and 2 bases from J, with 20 bases in between. The CDR3 length is 18 residues. CDR1 is SEHNR, CDR2 FQNEAQ, per germline (reference sequence). The CDR3, as DNA: TGTGCCAGCAGCTTAGCGCTAGGGGAGGCAGCTCGGACCTACGAGCAGTACTTC. Its protein is CASSLALGEAARTYEQYF. Full variable domain (missing parts from reference TRBV7-9 and TRBJ2-7): DTGVSQNPRHKITKRGQNVTFRCDPISEHNRLYWYRQTLGQGPEFLTYFQNEAQLEKSRLLSDRFSAERPKGSFSTLEIQRTEQGDSAMYLCASSLALGEAARTYEQYFGPGTRLTVT.

This clonotype was seen more than once but under ten times. This chain connects TRBV6-5 to TRBJ2-3; D may correspond to TRBD1 or TRBD2 (5 bases each). Trimming removed 6 bases at V and 2 bases at J, with 12 bases between. CDR1 is MNHEY, CDR2 SVGAGI, per germline. The CDR3 totals 14 residues. As DNA, the CDR3 is TGTGCCAGCAGCACGACGGGGCACACAGATACGCAGTATTTT. Its translation is CASSTTGHTDTQYF.

J is TRBJ2-2 and V is TRBV7-8; 7 positions match TRBD2. The CDR3 totals 17 residues. Germline V gene lookup returns CDR1 SGHVS and CDR2 FQNEAQ. The V and J ends lost 7 bases and 4 bases, in that order; junction bases with no gene match: 15. As DNA, the CDR3 is TGTGCCAGCACGCCCGGGGCGGGAGCGGAGATCACCGGGGAGCTGTTTTTT. It is translated as CASTPGAGAEITGELFF.

The chain carries TRBV6-2 or TRBV6-3 and TRBJ1-2, with no clear D. Trimming stripped 0 bases from V and 2 bases from J, with 25 bases between. The CDR3 contains 20 residues. Germline CDR1 and CDR2: MNHEY and SVGEGT. CDR3 protein: CASSYSHDLLVTGTNYGYTF. CDR3 DNA: TGTGCCAGCAGTTACTCCCACGACCTTTTGGTGACGGGTACCAACTATGGCTACACCTTC.

This clonotype appeared a few times. V gene TRBV9 combines with J gene TRBJ1-1; D gene ambiguous. The V and J ends lost 0 bases and 6 bases respectively, with 12 bases between them. This CDR3 contains 14 residues. Germline assignment: CDR1 SGDLS and CDR2 YYNGEE. In DNA, the CDR3 is TGTGCCAGCAGCGTAGTTACAGCTGGTCCTGAAGCTTTCTTT. Translated: CASSVVTAGPEAFF.

In DNA form, the CDR3 reads TGCGCCAGCAGCCAAGACAGATTTTTTGGAAACACCATATATTTT. It specifies CASSQDRFFGNTIYF. The chain employs TRBV4-1 and TRBJ1-3; no reliable D call. Per germline, CDR1 MGHRA and CDR2 YSYEKL. The CDR3 loop spans 15 amino acids. V shed 0 bases and J shed 3 bases, with 9 bases lying between them.

This clonotype was recorded a few times. The J gene is TRBJ2-1, the V gene TRBV3-1; the D is unclear. Trimming pared 4 bases from V and 5 bases from J, leaving 12 bases between. The germline V gene encodes CDR1 LGHDT and CDR2 YNNKEL (reference sequence). The CDR3 runs 14 residues. The CDR3 protein is CASSPMGAHNEQFF. CDR3 DNA: TGTGCCAGCAGCCCTATGGGTGCCCACAATGAGCAGTTCTTC.

This clonotype was recorded at least ten times. The chain uses TRBV9 and TRBJ2-1, with 14 bases fitting TRBD2. CDR1 and CDR2 from the germline V gene are SGDLS and YYNGEE. This CDR3 is 16 amino acids long. Trimming at V came to 4 bases and at J to 8 bases, leaving 8 bases not matched to a gene. The DNA for the CDR3 is TGTGCCAGCAGCCTACACCCGGGACTAGCGGGGGATGAGCAGTTCTTC. This encodes CASSLHPGLAGDEQFF. The full variable domain, in which reference TRBV9 and TRBJ2-1 provide the parts outside the CDR3, is DSGVTQTPKHLITATGQRVTLRCSPRSGDLSVYWYQQSLDQGLQFLIQYYNGEERAKGNILERFSAQQFPDLHSELNLSSLELGDSALYFCASSLHPGLAGDEQFFGPGTRLTVL.

The chain recombines TRBV19 with TRBJ2-3; unclear D gene. The germline V gene has CDR1 LNHDA and CDR2 SQIVND (reference sequence). The ends were cut back, 3 bases at V and 4 bases at J, with 14 bases in the middle. The CDR3 is made up of 15 amino acids. DNA for the CDR3: TGTGCCAGTAGTATCGCAGCACTCCGGCCAGATACGCAGTATTTT. Protein: CASSIAALRPDTQYF.

V is TRBV6-5 and J is TRBJ2-7, with 9 nucleotides matching TRBD2. CDR3 size: 16 residues. V dropped 0 bases and J dropped 4; count of bases not matched to a gene: 7. Germline CDR1 reads MNHEY; CDR2 reads SVGAGI. The CDR3 is CASSYSSLSGRYEQYF. CDR3 in DNA: TGTGCCAGCAGTTACTCGAGCCTTAGCGGGAGATACGAGCAGTACTTC.

This clonotype was picked up many times. CDR3 in DNA: TGTGCCAGTAACCTAATTAAACTCGGGGCTAGCGGGAGTCATGAGCAGTTCTTC. Translating it yields CASNLIKLGASGSHEQFF. The chain carries TRBV7-2 and TRBJ2-1; 10 bases are shared with TRBD2. Trimming removed 9 bases from V and 8 bases from J; junction bases left unmatched: 22. The CDR3 runs to 18 residues. Germline V gene sequence: CDR1 SGHTA, CDR2 FQGNSA.

The table lists this clonotype with a few counts. The genes are TRBV11-2 and TRBJ2-3; TRBD2 is a possible D gene (6 bases). This CDR3 spans 16 amino acids. Per the germline V gene, CDR1 is SGHAT and CDR2 is FQNNGV. Trimming cost V 2 bases and J 4 bases, with 16 bases left between them. The CDR3 sequence is CASSLLAVGGADTQYF. In DNA, the CDR3 is TGTGCCAGCAGCTTATTAGCGGTAGGCGGAGCAGATACGCAGTATTTT.

The rearrangement joins TRBV7-6 to TRBJ2-7; D may be TRBD1 (6 bases). The germline V and J ends were trimmed by 6 bases and 3 bases, with 18 bases remaining between them. CDR3 length equals 15 residues. Germline assignment: CDR1 SGHVS and CDR2 FNYEAQ. This CDR3 reads CASSPEPGHLYEQYF. The CDR3 region has the DNA TGTGCCAGCAGTCCAGAGCCGGGACACCTCTACGAGCAGTACTTC.

The sample holds a few counts of this clonotype. The chain links TRBV12-3 or TRBV12-4 to TRBJ1-1; 8 nucleotides match TRBD1. The CDR3 covers 14 residues. V trimming: 5 bases; J trimming: 4 bases; junction bases outside the gene matches: 6. CDR3 sequence reads: CASSAYTGGTEAFF. CDR3 bases: TGTGCCAGCAGTGCCTACACAGGGGGCACTGAAGCTTTCTTT.

This clonotype was found a few times. The V gene is TRBV5-1, the J gene TRBJ2-5; 7 bases line up with TRBD1. Trimming took 4 bases from V and 5 from J; bases not matched to a gene: 8. Germline V gives CDR1 SGHRS, CDR2 YFSETQ. The CDR3 has 14 residues. The CDR3 loop is CASSLDRRGETQYF. CDR3 DNA sequence: TGCGCCAGCAGCCTGGACAGGCGAGGGGAGACCCAGTACTTC.

V usage is TRBV14 and J usage is TRBJ2-7, with D possibly matching TRBD1 (5 bases). Germline V gives CDR1 SGHDN, CDR2 FVKESK. V lost 4 bases and J 2 bases, leaving 12 bases between the germline ends. The CDR3 covers 14 residues. CDR3: CASSRQTETYEQYF. The CDR3 nucleotides read TGTGCCAGCAGCCGACAGACAGAAACCTACGAGCAGTACTTC. Supplemented by reference TRBV14 and TRBJ2-7, the full variable domain reads EAGVTQFPSHSVIEKGQTVTLRCDPISGHDNLYWYRRVMGKEIKFLLHFVKESKQDESGMPNNRFLAERTGGTYSTLKVQPAELEDSGVYFCASSRQTETYEQYFGPGTRLTVT.

The chain recombines TRBV20-1 with TRBJ2-3; 9 nucleotides align to TRBD2. J was trimmed by 0 bases and V by 6 bases; bases with no gene match: 19. The CDR3 loop spans 19 amino acids. The germline CDR1 and CDR2 sequences are DFQATT and SNEGSKA (reference sequence). The CDR3 is CSAVGSRSGGYYSTDTQYF. Here the CDR3 DNA reads TGCAGTGCCGTGGGGAGCAGGAGCGGGGGGTACTATAGCACAGATACGCAGTATTTT.

Written as DNA, the CDR3 is TGCGCCAGCAGCGGGAGCGGGCAGGAGGGAGATACGCAGTATTTT. It codes for CASSGSGQEGDTQYF. The chain links TRBV5-1 to TRBJ2-3; D is perhaps TRBD2 (6 bases). Trimming stripped 4 bases from V and 5 bases from J, with 17 bases between. The CDR3 contains 15 residues. Germline loops: CDR1 SGHRS, CDR2 YFSETQ.

The chain links TRBV15 to TRBJ2-1, with D unclear. V was shortened by 1 base and J by 5 bases, with 3 bases between the two germline ends. From germline, CDR1 is LNHNV and CDR2 YYDKDF (reference sequence). The CDR3 runs 12 residues. The CDR3: CATSRANNEQFF. CDR3 bases: TGTGCCACCAGCAGAGCCAACAATGAGCAGTTCTTC.

V and J are TRBV18 and TRBJ1-1; D unclear. Trimming left V 2 bases short and J 0 bases short, with 7 bases between. CDR3 size: 14 residues. In germline, CDR1 is KGHSH, CDR2 LQKENI. The CDR3 is CASSPVSLNTEAFF. The CDR3 DNA is TGTGCCAGCTCACCAGTATCCCTGAACACTGAAGCTTTCTTT.

The chain carries TRBV12-3 or TRBV12-4 and TRBJ1-2; D is unclear. This CDR3 comprises 14 residues. Trimming removed 4 bases from V and 0 bases from J, with 9 bases in between. This CDR3 is CASSWVGANYGYTF. The CDR3 DNA follows: TGTGCCAGCAGTTGGGTAGGAGCTAACTATGGCTACACCTTC.

This clonotype occurred a few times. This sequence joins TRBV24-1 and TRBJ2-2; D is ambiguous. The CDR3 extends over 13 amino acids. V was pared by 8 bases and J by 5 bases, with 11 bases between. Germline CDR1 reads KGHDR; CDR2 reads SFDVKD. This CDR3 is CATKELGTGELFF. CDR3 in DNA: TGTGCCACCAAAGAATTAGGGACCGGGGAGCTGTTTTTT.

This clonotype was observed a few times. The CDR3 DNA sequence: TGTGCCAGCCCTAGAGACCAGAACACCGGGGAGCTGTTTTTT. Protein sequence: CASPRDQNTGELFF. The chain uses TRBV6-1 and TRBJ2-2, with D hard to call. CDR1 and CDR2 (germline): MNHNS, SASEGT. V lost 8 bases, J lost 1 base, and 11 bases lay in between. The CDR3 consists of 14 residues.